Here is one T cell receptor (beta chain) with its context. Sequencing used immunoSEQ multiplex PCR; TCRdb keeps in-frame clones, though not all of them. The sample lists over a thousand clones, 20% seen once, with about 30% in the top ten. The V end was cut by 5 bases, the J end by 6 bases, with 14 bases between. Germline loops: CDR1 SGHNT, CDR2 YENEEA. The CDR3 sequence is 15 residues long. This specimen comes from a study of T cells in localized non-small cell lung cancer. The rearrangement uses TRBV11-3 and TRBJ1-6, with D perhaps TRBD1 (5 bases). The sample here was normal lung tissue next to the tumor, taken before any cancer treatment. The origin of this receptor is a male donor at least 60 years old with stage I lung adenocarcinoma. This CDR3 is CASSPLAGRNSPLHF. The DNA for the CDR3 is TGTGCCAGCAGCCCGCTGGCAGGGCGTAATTCACCCCTCCACTTT. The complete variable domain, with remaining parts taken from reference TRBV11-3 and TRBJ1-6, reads EAGVVQSPRYKIIEKKQPVAFWCNPISGHNTLYWYLQNLGQGPELLIRYENEEAVDDSQLPKDRFSAERLKGVDSTLKIQPAELGDSAVYLCASSPLAGRNSPLHFGNGTRLTVT.